This TCR beta chain came from a study of T cell responses to AZD1222 COVID-19 vaccine. General observations from the study: CD4 TCRs associated with vaccination spanned spike, dominating at 160-218 and 743-854.

As regards this clone: Its antigen is unknown.

TCRdb keeps only in-frame clones here, not all; method: immunoSEQ multiplex PCR. The sample lists approximately 180,000 clones, 88% occurring once. The germline V gene has CDR1 GTSNPN and CDR2 SVGIG (reference sequence). This CDR3 is built from 16 residues. The trim removed 0 bases at V and 4 bases at J, leaving 8 bases unmatched. The sample here was peripheral blood, taken 28 days after the second AZD1222 dose. This TCR was sampled from an adult who received the AZD1222 COVID-19 vaccine. This sequence joins TRBV30 and TRBJ2-2; 7 positions agree with TRBD2. CDR3 loop: CAWSVWGGVSTGELFF. Written as DNA, the CDR3 is TGTGCCTGGAGTGTATGGGGGGGAGTTAGCACCGGGGAGCTGTTTTTT.